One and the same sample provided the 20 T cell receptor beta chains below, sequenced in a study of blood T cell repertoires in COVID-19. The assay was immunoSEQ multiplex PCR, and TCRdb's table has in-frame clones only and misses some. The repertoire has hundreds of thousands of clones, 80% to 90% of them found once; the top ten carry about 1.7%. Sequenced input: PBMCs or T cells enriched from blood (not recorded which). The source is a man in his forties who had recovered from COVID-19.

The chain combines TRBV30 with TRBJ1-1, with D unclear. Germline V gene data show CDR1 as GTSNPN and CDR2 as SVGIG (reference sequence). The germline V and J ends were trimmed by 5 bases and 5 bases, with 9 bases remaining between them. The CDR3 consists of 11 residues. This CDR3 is CAWLPGTEAFF. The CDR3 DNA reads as TGTGCCTGGCTGCCAGGAACTGAAGCTTTCTTT.

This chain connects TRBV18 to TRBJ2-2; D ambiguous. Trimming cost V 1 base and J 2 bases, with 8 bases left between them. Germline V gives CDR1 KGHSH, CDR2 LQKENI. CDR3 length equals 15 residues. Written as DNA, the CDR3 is TGTGCCAGCTCACCACTAGCCGGAAACACCGGGGAGCTGTTTTTT. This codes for CASSPLAGNTGELFF.

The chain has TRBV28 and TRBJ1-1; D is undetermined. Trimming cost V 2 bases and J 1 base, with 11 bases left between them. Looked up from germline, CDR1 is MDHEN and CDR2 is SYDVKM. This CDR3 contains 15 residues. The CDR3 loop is CASSLRRVTNTEAFF. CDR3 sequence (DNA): TGTGCCAGCAGTTTACGGAGGGTTACGAACACTGAAGCTTTCTTT. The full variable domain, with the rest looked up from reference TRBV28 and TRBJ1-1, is DVKVTQSSRYLVKRTGEKVFLECVQDMDHENMFWYRQDPGLGLRLIYFSYDVKMKEKGDIPEGYSVSREKKERFSLILESASTNQTSMYLCASSLRRVTNTEAFFGQGTRLTVV.

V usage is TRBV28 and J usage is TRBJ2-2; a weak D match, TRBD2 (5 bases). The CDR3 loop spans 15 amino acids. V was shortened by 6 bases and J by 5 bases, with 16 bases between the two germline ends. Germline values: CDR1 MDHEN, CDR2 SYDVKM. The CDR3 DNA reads TGTGCCAGCAGCGTCGGTGAGCGGATTACCGGGGAGCTGTTTTTT. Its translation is CASSVGERITGELFF.

In DNA, the CDR3 is TGTGCCAGCAGCTGGGGCTCGCGGACGGAGCTGTTTTTT. Encoded protein: CASSWGSRTELFF. This chain links TRBV2 with TRBJ2-2; weak D call: TRBD1 (5 bases). This CDR3 is 13 amino acids long. The germline V gene encodes CDR1 SNHLY and CDR2 FYNNEI. Trimming removed 6 bases at V and 10 bases at J, with 15 bases between.

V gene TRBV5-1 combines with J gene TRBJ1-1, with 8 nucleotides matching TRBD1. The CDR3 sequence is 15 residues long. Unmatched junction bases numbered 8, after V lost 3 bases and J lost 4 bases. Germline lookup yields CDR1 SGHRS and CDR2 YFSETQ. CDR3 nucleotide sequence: TGCGCCAGCAGCTCGCGGACAGGGAAGGGCACTGAAGCTTTCTTT. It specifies CASSSRTGKGTEAFF.

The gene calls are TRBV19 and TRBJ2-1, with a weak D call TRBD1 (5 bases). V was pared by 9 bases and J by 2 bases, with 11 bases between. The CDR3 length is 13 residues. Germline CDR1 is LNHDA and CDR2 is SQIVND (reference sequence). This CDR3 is CASSATAYNEQFF. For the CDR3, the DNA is TGTGCCAGCTCCGCGACAGCCTACAATGAGCAGTTCTTC.

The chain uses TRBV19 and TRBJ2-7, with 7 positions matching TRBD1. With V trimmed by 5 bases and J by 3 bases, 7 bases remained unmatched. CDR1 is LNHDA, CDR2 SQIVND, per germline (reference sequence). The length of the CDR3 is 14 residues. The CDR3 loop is CASSVQGTLYEQYF. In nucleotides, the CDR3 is TGTGCCAGTAGTGTACAGGGGACCCTCTACGAGCAGTACTTC.

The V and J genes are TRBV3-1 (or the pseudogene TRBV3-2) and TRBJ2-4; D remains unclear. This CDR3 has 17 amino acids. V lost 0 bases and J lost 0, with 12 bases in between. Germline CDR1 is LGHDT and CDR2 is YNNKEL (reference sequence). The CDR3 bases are TGTGCCAGCAGCCAAGATAAGCAACCTGAAGCCAAAAACATTCAGTACTTC. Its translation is CASSQDKQPEAKNIQYF.

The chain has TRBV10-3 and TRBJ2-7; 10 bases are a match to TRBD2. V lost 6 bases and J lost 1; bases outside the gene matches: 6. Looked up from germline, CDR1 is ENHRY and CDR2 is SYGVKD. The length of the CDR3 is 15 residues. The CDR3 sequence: CAIRYGLAASYEQYF. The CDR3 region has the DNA TGTGCCATCAGATATGGACTAGCGGCGTCCTACGAGCAGTACTTC.

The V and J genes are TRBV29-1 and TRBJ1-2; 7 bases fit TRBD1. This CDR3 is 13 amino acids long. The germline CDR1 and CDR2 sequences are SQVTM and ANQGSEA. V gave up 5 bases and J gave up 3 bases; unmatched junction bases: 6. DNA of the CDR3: TGCAGCGTTCCGTGGGACAGTTACTATGGCTACACCTTC. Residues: CSVPWDSYYGYTF.

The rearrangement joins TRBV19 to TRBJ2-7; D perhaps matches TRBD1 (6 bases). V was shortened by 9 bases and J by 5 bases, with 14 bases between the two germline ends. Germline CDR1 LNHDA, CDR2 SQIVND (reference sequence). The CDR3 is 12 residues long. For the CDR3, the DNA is TGTGCCAGCCAGGGGTTCCGGAACGAGCAGTACTTC. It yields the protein CASQGFRNEQYF. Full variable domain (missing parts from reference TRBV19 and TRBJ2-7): DGGITQSPKYLFRKEGQNVTLSCEQNLNHDAMYWYRQDPGQGLRLIYYSQIVNDFQKGDIAEGYSVSREKKESFPLTVTSAQKNPTAFYLCASQGFRNEQYFGPGTRLTVT.

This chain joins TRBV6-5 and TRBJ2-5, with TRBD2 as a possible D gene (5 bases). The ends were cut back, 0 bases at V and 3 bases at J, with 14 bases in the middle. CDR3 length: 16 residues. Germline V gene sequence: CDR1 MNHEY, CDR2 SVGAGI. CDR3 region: CASSYSDSIEKETQYF. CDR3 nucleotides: TGTGCCAGCAGTTACTCGGACTCGATCGAGAAAGAGACCCAGTACTTC.

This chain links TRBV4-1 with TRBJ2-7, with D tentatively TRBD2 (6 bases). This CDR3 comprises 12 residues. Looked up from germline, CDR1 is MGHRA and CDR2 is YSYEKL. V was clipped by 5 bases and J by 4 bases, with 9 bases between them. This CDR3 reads CASSSRGYEQYF. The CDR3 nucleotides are TGCGCCAGCAGCTCCCGGGGGTACGAGCAGTACTTC.

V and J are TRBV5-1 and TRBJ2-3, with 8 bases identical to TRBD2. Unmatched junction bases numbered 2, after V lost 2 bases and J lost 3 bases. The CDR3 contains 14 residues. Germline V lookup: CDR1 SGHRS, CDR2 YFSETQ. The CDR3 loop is CASSFGGGTDTQYF. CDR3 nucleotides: TGCGCCAGCAGCTTCGGCGGGGGGACAGATACGCAGTATTTT.

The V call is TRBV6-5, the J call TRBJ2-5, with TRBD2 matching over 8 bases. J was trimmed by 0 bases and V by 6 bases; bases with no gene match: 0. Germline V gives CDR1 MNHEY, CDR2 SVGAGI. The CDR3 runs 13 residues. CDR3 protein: CASRREDQETQYF. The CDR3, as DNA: TGTGCCAGCAGGCGGGAGGACCAAGAGACCCAGTACTTC.

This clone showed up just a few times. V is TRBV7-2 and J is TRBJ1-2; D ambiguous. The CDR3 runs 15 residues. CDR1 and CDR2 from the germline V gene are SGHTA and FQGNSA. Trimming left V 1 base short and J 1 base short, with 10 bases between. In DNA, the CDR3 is TGTGCCAGCAGCTTAGTCGGGTCTTTTAACTATGGCTACACCTTC. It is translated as CASSLVGSFNYGYTF.

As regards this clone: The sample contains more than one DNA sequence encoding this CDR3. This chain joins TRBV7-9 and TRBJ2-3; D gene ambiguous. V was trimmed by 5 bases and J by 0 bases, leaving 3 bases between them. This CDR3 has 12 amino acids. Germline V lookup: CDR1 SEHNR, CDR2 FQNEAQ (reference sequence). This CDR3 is CASSLSTDTQYF. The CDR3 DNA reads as TGTGCCAGCAGCCTCAGCACAGATACGCAGTATTTT.

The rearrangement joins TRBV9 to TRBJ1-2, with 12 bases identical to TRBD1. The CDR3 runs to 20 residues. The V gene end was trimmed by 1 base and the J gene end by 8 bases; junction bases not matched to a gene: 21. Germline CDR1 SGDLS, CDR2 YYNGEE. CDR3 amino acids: CASSVSSEVGQGASLRGYTF. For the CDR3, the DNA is TGTGCCAGCAGCGTATCGTCGGAGGTGGGACAGGGGGCGTCTTTGAGAGGCTACACCTTC.

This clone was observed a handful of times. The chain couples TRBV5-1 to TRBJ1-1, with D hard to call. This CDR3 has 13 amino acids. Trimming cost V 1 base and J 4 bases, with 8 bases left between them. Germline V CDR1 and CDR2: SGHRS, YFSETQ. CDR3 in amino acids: CASSLSRPTEAFF. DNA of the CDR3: TGCGCCAGCAGCTTGAGCAGGCCCACTGAAGCTTTCTTT.